This paragraph reports one TCR beta chain. Its cognate antigen is unknown. Germline V CDR1 and CDR2: SGHVS, FQNEAQ. Trimming stripped 1 base from V and 7 bases from J, with 11 bases between. The CDR3 length is 15 residues. PCR used 60 Vbeta primers and 13 Jbeta primers. The method was immunoSEQ multiplex PCR; TCRdb's version includes in-frame clones alone and lacks a portion of them. This table holds approximately 47,000 clones. This entry is derived from a study of cytomegalovirus exposure and HLA in healthy donors. About the study: Clustering assigned around 77% of the roughly 400 genotyped donors to the Caucasian-associated ancestry cluster. General study points: The authors later found TCR association rates varying by HLA locus, with DRB1 most and HLA-C fewest. Among TCR sequences, most were rare, though some public TCRs appeared in many donors. V segments that were indistinguishable, TRBV6-2 and TRBV6-3 among them, were omitted from analysis.

Sequencing used PBMCs. This sequence joins TRBV7-8 and TRBJ1-6; the D gene is possibly TRBD1 (5 bases). The clonotype comes from a male donor in good health and CMV-seronegative. The CDR3 nucleotides are TGTGCCAGCAGCTTAGATGGGGGGAGGAATTCACCCCTCCACTTT. Protein product: CASSLDGGRNSPLHF.